This T cell receptor beta chain derives from a study of cytomegalovirus exposure and HLA in healthy donors. Study outcomes and limitations: What a later analysis reportedly showed was that an Asian-associated ancestry cluster had fewer N-insertions than the roughly 720-donor mean. Trimming of TCR beta V- and J-genes showed a link, identified in a later analysis, to a missense DCLRE1C variant.

About this clone: The antigen remains undetermined.

PCR used 60 Vbeta primers and 13 Jbeta primers. TCRdb's table, derived via immunoSEQ multiplex PCR, lists solely in-frame clones and lacks some. The data show over 150,000 clones, more than 70% seen once. V shed 6 bases and J shed 8 bases, with 6 bases lying between them. This CDR3 contains 10 residues. The V gene's germline CDR1 is WNHNN and CDR2 SYGVQD (reference sequence). The chain employs TRBV10-1 and TRBJ2-3; no clear D gene. The sequence derives from a woman aged 40 to 50 in good health and CMV-seropositive. Sequenced sample: PBMCs. The CDR3 loop reads CASRVATQYF. CDR3 nucleotide sequence: TGCGCCAGCAGGGTAGCTACGCAGTATTTT.